This T cell receptor beta chain was captured in a study of graft-versus-host responses after intestinal transplantation. As for the study in general: After anti-thymocyte globulin induction, recipients took tacrolimus and steroids for roughly three years. Findings of the study overall: The study found high graft-versus-host to host-versus-graft clonal ratios in allografts of patients with graft-donor T cell macrochimerism.

The V gene lost 2 bases and the J gene lost 8 bases, with 18 bases spanning the gap. This CDR3 contains 15 residues. The germline V gene encodes CDR1 LNHDA and CDR2 SQIVND (reference sequence). Turning to this clone: What it recognizes is unknown.

The repertoire was sequenced with immunoSEQ multiplex PCR; TCRdb's copy has only in-frame clones and lacks some. The sample has 100,000 to 120,000 clones, 90% to 95% seen once; the top ten hold about 0.54%. The chain uses TRBV19 and TRBJ1-2, with a possible D match to TRBD1 (5 bases). The sequence was obtained from a human donor who received an intestinal transplant. Sequences were derived from unstimulated CD8+ T cells sorted from spleen or lymph node cells, sampled before intestinal transplant. The DNA of the CDR3 is TGTGCCAGTAGTATACGGGACGGATCTCGGGAAGGCTACACCTTC. Translated: CASSIRDGSREGYTF.